Below are 10 T cell receptor beta chains sequenced from a single sample in a study of cytomegalovirus exposure and HLA in healthy donors. In the PCR, 60 Vbeta and 13 Jbeta primers were used. The assay was immunoSEQ multiplex PCR, and TCRdb's table has in-frame clones only and misses some. The profile covers 100,000 to 150,000 clones, with over 65% appearing a single time and approximately 8.5% taken by the ten largest. The sample comprised PBMCs. These receptors were taken from a middle-aged woman in good health and CMV-seropositive.

V gene TRBV14 combines with J gene TRBJ2-1, with unresolved D. Germline CDR1 reads SGHDN; CDR2 reads FVKESK. The V and J ends lost 0 bases and 2 bases respectively, with 11 bases between them. The CDR3 is 16 residues long. CDR3: CASSQETPTPYNEQFF. The CDR3 DNA reads TGTGCCAGCAGCCAAGAGACTCCTACACCCTACAATGAGCAGTTCTTC.

The chain couples TRBV10-2 to TRBJ1-5; D is uncertain. In germline, CDR1 is WSHSY, CDR2 SAAADI. The CDR3 has 12 residues. V lost 9 bases and J lost 0, with 6 bases in between. The chain's CDR3 is CASSNSNQPQHF. Here the CDR3 DNA reads TGCGCCAGTTCAAATAGCAATCAGCCCCAGCATTTT.

This chain connects TRBV28 to TRBJ2-1; D unclear. Germline CDR1 reads MDHEN; CDR2 reads SYDVKM. The CDR3 has 12 amino acids. V was pared by 8 bases and J by 9 bases, with 14 bases between. CDR3 sequence reads: CASENLEAEQFF. The CDR3, as DNA: TGTGCCAGCGAGAACCTTGAAGCTGAGCAGTTCTTC.

The V call is TRBV5-6, the J call TRBJ2-5; D is ambiguous. Between the trimmed V and J ends, which lost 4 bases and 5 bases, there was a span of 18 bases. The germline V gene has CDR1 SGHDT and CDR2 YYEEEE. This CDR3 is built from 15 residues. The DNA for the CDR3 is TGTGCCAGCAGCGTCGTCGTCGGTCATCTCGAGACCCAGTACTTC. Translating it yields CASSVVVGHLETQYF.

The J gene is TRBJ2-1, the V gene TRBV9; a possible D gene is TRBD2 (5 bases). The CDR3 covers 14 residues. The V gene lost 5 bases and the J gene lost 8 bases, with 17 bases spanning the gap. Germline V CDR1 and CDR2: SGDLS, YYNGEE. The CDR3 sequence: CASRSGSIGDEQFF. The CDR3 bases are TGTGCCAGCAGGTCGGGGAGCATCGGGGATGAGCAGTTCTTC.

The genes are TRBV5-6 and TRBJ1-5, with 10 bases aligning to TRBD1. Germline CDR1 is SGHDT and CDR2 is YYEEEE. The V gene end was trimmed by 3 bases and the J gene end by 4 bases; junction bases not matched to a gene: 7. The CDR3 extends over 16 amino acids. The CDR3 protein is CASSYGQGVPNQPQHF. CDR3 DNA sequence: TGTGCCAGCAGCTACGGACAGGGGGTCCCTAATCAGCCCCAGCATTTT.

This clone was seen only once. The rearrangement uses TRBV7-6 and TRBJ1-2, with 8 bases aligning to TRBD1. The length of the CDR3 is 16 residues. After removal of 0 bases from V and 6 bases from J, the junction contained 9 bases not matched to a gene. Germline-derived CDR1 and CDR2 are SGHVS and FNYEAQ. CDR3 region: CASSLAGTGGNDGYTF. CDR3 bases: TGTGCCAGCAGCTTAGCCGGGACAGGCGGGAATGATGGCTACACCTTC. Looking up the rest from reference TRBV7-6 and TRBJ1-2 gives the full variable domain: GAGVSQSPRYKVTKRGQDVALRCDPISGHVSLYWYRQALGQGPEFLTYFNYEAQQDKSGLPNDRFSAERPEGSISTLTIQRTEQRDSAMYRCASSLAGTGGNDGYTFGSGTRLTVV.

V and J are TRBV27 and TRBJ1-5; 10 bases map to TRBD1. V trimming: 4 bases; J trimming: 9 bases; junction bases outside the gene matches: 15. This CDR3 has 17 residues. CDR1 and CDR2 from the germline V gene are MNHEY and SMNVEV (reference sequence). This chain's CDR3 is CASSSGTGAGVWAPQHF. The CDR3, as DNA: TGTGCCAGCAGTTCGGGGACAGGGGCTGGGGTCTGGGCGCCCCAGCATTTT.

This clone was found a few times. The genes are TRBV12-5 and TRBJ2-4; no reliable D call. The CDR3 is 12 amino acids. Between the trimmed V and J ends, which lost 5 bases and 8 bases, there was a span of 10 bases. CDR1 is LGHNT and CDR2 is FRNRAP in the germline V gene. The chain's CDR3 is CASGPREYIQYF. DNA of the CDR3: TGTGCTAGTGGTCCCCGTGAGTACATTCAGTACTTC.

The genes are TRBV19 and TRBJ2-2; D is unclear. V was clipped by 6 bases and J by 4 bases, with 12 bases between them. This CDR3 spans 14 amino acids. The germline CDR1 and CDR2 sequences are LNHDA and SQIVND (reference sequence). DNA of the CDR3: TGTGCCAGTAGGGGCCAGGAACTCACCGGGGAGCTGTTTTTT. It yields the protein CASRGQELTGELFF. Filled out from reference TRBV19 and TRBJ2-2, the complete variable domain reads DGGITQSPKYLFRKEGQNVTLSCEQNLNHDAMYWYRQDPGQGLRLIYYSQIVNDFQKGDIAEGYSVSREKKESFPLTVTSAQKNPTAFYLCASRGQELTGELFFGEGSRLTVL.